This entry concerns a single T cell receptor beta chain. What it binds is not known. TCRdb used MiXCR to reprocess the reads, holding one entry per CDR3 protein. Among around 750,000 distinct CDR3 sequences listed, about 30% were seen once. This sample stems from a study of T cell repertoires in cytomegalovirus infection. Study-level findings and limits: Pooled public TCR beta family frequency picked out CMV carriers with the relevant HLA.

Trimming stripped 6 bases from V and 8 bases from J, with 14 bases between. The CDR3 has 13 residues. Germline lookup yields CDR1 MNHEY and CDR2 SMNVEV (reference sequence). The sequencing used cultured CD8+ T cells from PBMCs, collected from culture after CMV antigen stimulation. This TCR was recovered from a human donor in good health (CMV status not recorded). Some clones in this sample may be carry-over from other donors' samples. This chain uses TRBV27 with TRBJ2-4; D may be TRBD2 (6 bases). CDR3: CASRVLGGDIQYF. CDR3 coding DNA: TGTGCCAGCAGGGTATTAGGAGGGGACATTCAGTACTTC.